In its sample, the clone carrying this TCR beta chain was seen many times. Its specificity is not known. The CDR3 totals 14 residues. Germline V gives CDR1 SGHDT, CDR2 YYEEEE. V shed 1 base and J shed 2 bases, with 6 bases lying between them. The entry originates in a study of T-cell reconstitution after alpha-beta-depleted transplantation in children. General observations from the study: One year after transplant, T-cell counts and diversity came mostly from newly produced T cells. For some patients, TCRbeta diversity was high at day 60 because of recipient T cells and thymic progenitors that survived. There were reportedly several hundred expanded graft clones from which alpha-beta T cells came about two months after transplant.

A TCRbeta library incorporating unique molecular identifiers was prepared. Via MiXCR, TCRdb re-called the PCR reads, giving one row per CDR3 protein. The table includes roughly 160,000 distinct CDR3 sequences, roughly 11% detected once. This specimen was PBMCs, taken before TCRalphabeta/CD19-depleted stem cell transplant. This rearrangement joins TRBV5-6 to TRBJ2-2; no reliable D call. The clonotype originates from a boy aged 2 to 10 with acute myeloid leukemia, due to receive a stem cell transplant. CDR3 DNA: TGTGCCAGCAGCTTGTCCCTTAACACCGGGGAGCTGTTTTTT. This encodes CASSLSLNTGELFF.